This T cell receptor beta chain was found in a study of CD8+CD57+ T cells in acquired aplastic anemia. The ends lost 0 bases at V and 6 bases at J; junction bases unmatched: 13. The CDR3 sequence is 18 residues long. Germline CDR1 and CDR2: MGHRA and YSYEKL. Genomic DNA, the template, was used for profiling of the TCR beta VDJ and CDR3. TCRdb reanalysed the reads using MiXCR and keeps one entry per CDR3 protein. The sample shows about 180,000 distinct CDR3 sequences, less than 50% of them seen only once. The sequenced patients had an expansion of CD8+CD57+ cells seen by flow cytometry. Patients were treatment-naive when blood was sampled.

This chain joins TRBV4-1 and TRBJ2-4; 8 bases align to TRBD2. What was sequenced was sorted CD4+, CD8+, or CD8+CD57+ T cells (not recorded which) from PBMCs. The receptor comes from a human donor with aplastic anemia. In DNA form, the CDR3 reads TGCGCCAGCAGCCAAGAGGATTTACTAGCGGCCAAATCAAACATTCAGTACTTC. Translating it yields CASSQEDLLAAKSNIQYF.